Below are 19 T cell receptor beta chains sequenced from a single sample in a study of T cell repertoires in cytomegalovirus infection. TCRdb independently ran MiXCR on the reads; one entry per CDR3 protein. The sample includes more than 400,000 distinct CDR3 sequences, 26% seen only once; the top ten take roughly an eighth. Sample: PBMCs. These receptor sequences come from a human donor in good health (CMV status not recorded). Some clones in this sample may be carry-over from other donors' samples.

This clonotype has at least ten counts. V gene TRBV7-2 combines with J gene TRBJ2-2; no clear D gene. Per germline, CDR1 SGHTA and CDR2 FQGNSA. V gave up 5 bases and J gave up 10 bases, with 17 bases separating them. This CDR3 is 14 amino acids long. This CDR3 reads CASSPPLPSEELFF. The CDR3 DNA is TGTGCCAGCAGCCCTCCATTGCCTTCGGAGGAGCTGTTTTTT.

This chain links TRBV25-1 with TRBJ1-2; D possibly corresponds to TRBD1 (6 bases). The CDR3 contains 13 residues. Trimming took off 4 bases at V and 7 bases at J, with 13 bases between the two ends. Per the germline V gene, CDR1 is MGHDK and CDR2 is SYGVNS. CDR3 sequence reads: CASSGGQQGGYTF. The CDR3 DNA follows: TGTGCCAGCAGTGGGGGGCAACAGGGTGGCTACACCTTC.

The chain recombines TRBV7-2 with TRBJ2-3, with D tentatively TRBD2 (6 bases). CDR1 is SGHTA, CDR2 FQGNSA, per germline. This CDR3 contains 13 residues. The ends were cut back, 5 bases at V and 5 bases at J, with 11 bases in the middle. The CDR3 nucleotides read TGTGCCAGCAGCCCGCGGGGAAGAGATACGCAGTATTTT. Protein: CASSPRGRDTQYF.

This clonotype came up a few times. The gene calls are TRBV29-1 and TRBJ2-7; TRBD1 matches at 7 bases. The CDR3 length is 11 residues. The V and J ends lost 6 bases and 6 bases, in that order; junction bases with no gene match: 5. Germline loops: CDR1 SQVTM, CDR2 ANQGSEA. The CDR3 protein is CSVEQGFEQYF. In DNA form, the CDR3 reads TGCAGCGTGGAACAGGGGTTCGAGCAGTACTTC.

Ten or more counts support this clonotype. V and J are TRBV7-2 and TRBJ1-6; 7 bases are shared with TRBD1. Germline V gene lookup returns CDR1 SGHTA and CDR2 FQGNSA. The CDR3 length is 15 residues. The trim removed 2 bases at V and 8 bases at J, leaving 6 bases unmatched. CDR3 in amino acids: CASSLTGTVDSPLHF. For the CDR3, the DNA is TGTGCCAGCAGCTTAACCGGGACAGTAGATTCACCCCTCCACTTT.

This chain uses TRBV18 with TRBJ2-1; D perhaps matches TRBD1 (5 bases). Germline V gene sequence: CDR1 KGHSH, CDR2 LQKENI. Trimming stripped 1 base from V and 9 bases from J, with 16 bases between. This CDR3 spans 15 amino acids. In DNA, the CDR3 is TGTGCCAGCTCACCACAAACAGGAGACACGTCTGAGCAGTTCTTC. Encoded protein: CASSPQTGDTSEQFF.

The J gene is TRBJ2-7, the V gene TRBV5-4; D is unresolved. This CDR3 is built from 15 residues. Germline V gene sequence: CDR1 SGHNT, CDR2 YYREEE (reference sequence). Trimming stripped 4 bases from V and 0 bases from J, with 14 bases between. For the CDR3, the DNA is TGTGCCAGCAGCCAAGGGCCGGACGCCTCCTACGAGCAGTACGTC. Protein product: CASSQGPDASYEQYV.

This clonotype was detected once. The chain combines TRBV5-1 with TRBJ2-5, with 8 nucleotides matching TRBD1. Trimming cost V 3 bases and J 4 bases; bases outside gene matches: 11. Germline V CDR1 and CDR2: SGHRS, YFSETQ. The CDR3 spans 16 residues. CDR3 loop: CASSSAGGLRGETQYF. The DNA of the CDR3 is TGCGCCAGCAGCTCGGCAGGGGGCTTGAGGGGAGAGACCCAGTACTTC.

V gene TRBV20-1 combines with J gene TRBJ1-1; D unclear. The CDR3 is 13 amino acids. V was cut by 5 bases and J by 2 bases, with 12 bases left in between. Looked up from germline, CDR1 is DFQATT and CDR2 is SNEGSKA (reference sequence). CDR3 residues: CSAEPGLNTEAFF. The CDR3 bases are TGCAGTGCTGAGCCGGGTCTAAACACTGAAGCTTTCTTT.

This clonotype was picked up many times. This chain links TRBV7-8 with TRBJ1-3; D ambiguous. Germline CDR1 reads SGHVS; CDR2 reads FQNEAQ. This CDR3 region has 14 residues. V was shortened by 4 bases and J by 8 bases, with 15 bases between the two germline ends. The CDR3 spells CASSSLGSSDTIYF. The CDR3 coding sequence is TGTGCCAGCAGCTCCCTAGGATCCTCGGACACCATATATTTT.

In its sample, this clonotype was seen many times. The V call is TRBV6-5, the J call TRBJ2-1; 11 positions agree with TRBD2. Germline assignment: CDR1 MNHEY and CDR2 SVGAGI. V dropped 0 bases and J dropped 2; count of bases not matched to a gene: 3. The CDR3 has 17 residues. The CDR3: CASSYSTSGVTYNEQFF. CDR3 DNA: TGTGCCAGCAGTTACTCGACTAGCGGGGTCACCTACAATGAGCAGTTCTTC.

This clonotype was seen once. The chain couples TRBV6-6 to TRBJ2-3; D is unresolved. The CDR3 contains 13 residues. V dropped 8 bases and J dropped 0 bases, with 9 bases sitting between them. Per germline, CDR1 MNHNY and CDR2 SVGAGI (reference sequence). CDR3 region: CASLDRSTDTQYF. CDR3 nucleotide sequence: TGTGCCAGCCTGGATAGAAGCACAGATACGCAGTATTTT.

CDR3 residues: CASSLDQMNTGELFF. CDR3 bases: TGCGCCAGCAGCTTGGATCAGATGAACACCGGGGAGCTGTTTTTT. The chain joins TRBV5-1 to TRBJ2-2, with D hard to call. V was shortened by 0 bases and J by 1 base, with 7 bases between the two germline ends. CDR3 length equals 15 residues. In germline, CDR1 is SGHRS, CDR2 YFSETQ.

This clonotype was observed a few times. The chain couples TRBV2 to TRBJ2-7; TRBD2 is a possible D gene (5 bases). CDR1 and CDR2 from the germline V gene are SNHLY and FYNNEI. The CDR3 covers 13 residues. The V end was cut by 7 bases, the J end by 3 bases, with 13 bases between. This chain's CDR3 is CASKEDLRYEQYV. The CDR3 region has the DNA TGTGCCAGCAAGGAGGACCTCCGCTACGAGCAGTACGTC.

In its sample, this clonotype was seen a few times. V usage is TRBV7-6 and J usage is TRBJ1-2; 10 bases are shared with TRBD1. J lost 4 bases, V lost 4 bases, and 9 bases had no gene match. Germline CDR1 SGHVS, CDR2 FNYEAQ. The CDR3 runs 16 residues. As DNA, the CDR3 is TGTGCCAGCAGCTACCTCCGGGACAGGGGCTCCTATGGCTACACCTTC. Protein product: CASSYLRDRGSYGYTF.

V gene TRBV6-5 combines with J gene TRBJ1-2; D is undetermined. Germline lookup yields CDR1 MNHEY and CDR2 SVGAGI. V was cut by 0 bases and J by 2 bases, with 10 bases left in between. The CDR3 length is 15 residues. The CDR3 sequence is CASSYSGQSNYGYTF. The CDR3, as DNA: TGTGCCAGCAGTTACTCGGGCCAGTCAAACTATGGCTACACCTTC.

This clonotype has at least ten counts. V usage is TRBV7-2 and J usage is TRBJ2-3; perhaps D is TRBD1 or TRBD2 (7 bases each). This CDR3 is 16 amino acids long. With 5 bases removed from V and 2 bases from J, the gap between germline ends came to 17 bases. CDR1 and CDR2 (germline): SGHTA, FQGNSA. The CDR3 sequence is CASSRMTGRVTDTQYF. CDR3 bases: TGTGCCAGCAGCCGGATGACAGGGAGGGTCACAGATACGCAGTATTTT.

This clonotype was recorded at least ten times. This chain links TRBV11-2 with TRBJ2-1; TRBD2 is a possible D gene (6 bases). Trimming removed 0 bases from V and 2 bases from J, with 8 bases in between. CDR1 is SGHAT and CDR2 is FQNNGV in the germline V gene. There are 15 residues in the CDR3. CDR3 amino acids: CASSLEPSAYNEQFF. The CDR3, as DNA: TGTGCCAGCAGCTTAGAACCTAGCGCCTACAATGAGCAGTTCTTC.

V gene TRBV7-6 combines with J gene TRBJ1-1, with 7 bases identical to TRBD1. CDR1 is SGHVS, CDR2 FNYEAQ, per germline. This CDR3 has 16 amino acids. J gave up 2 bases and V 4 bases, and 10 bases lay outside the gene matches. CDR3 nucleotides: TGTGCCAGCAGCTCCGCCTTGACAGGGTTCAACACTGAAGCTTTCTTT. This codes for CASSSALTGFNTEAFF.